Listed here are 8 T cell receptor beta chains from one sample, sequenced in a study of blood T cell repertoires in COVID-19. The table came from immunoSEQ multiplex PCR; TCRdb's copy has only in-frame clones and leaves some out. Of tens of thousands of clones in the sample, around three quarters were seen once. The sequenced sample was peripheral blood. The receptors were gathered from a human donor in a cohort sampled during active COVID-19.

This clone was picked up many times. CDR3 nucleotide sequence: TGTGCCAGCAGCTTGGGGGACAGGGGAGGAAGAGAAAAACTGTTTTTT. The encoded protein is CASSLGDRGGREKLFF. The V gene is TRBV5-4, the J gene TRBJ1-4; 10 nucleotides align to TRBD1. From germline, CDR1 is SGHNT and CDR2 YYREEE (reference sequence). CDR3 length: 16 amino acids. The trim removed 0 bases at V and 8 bases at J, leaving 7 bases unmatched.

The chain uses TRBV27 and TRBJ2-5; 7 nucleotides align to TRBD1. This CDR3 contains 15 residues. V lost 4 bases and J lost 1; bases outside the gene matches: 6. CDR1 is MNHEY, CDR2 SMNVEV, per germline (reference sequence). The CDR3 reads CASSSTGQPQETQYF. CDR3 coding DNA: TGTGCCAGCAGTTCCACGGGACAGCCCCAAGAGACCCAGTACTTC.

J is TRBJ1-1 and V is TRBV18; no reliable D call. V was clipped by 3 bases and J by 2 bases, with 7 bases between them. The CDR3 contains 13 residues. Germline values: CDR1 KGHSH, CDR2 LQKENI. CDR3 nucleotides: TGTGCCAGCTCACCGATGGCCAACACTGAAGCTTTCTTT. As protein: CASSPMANTEAFF. The full variable domain, completed using reference TRBV18 and TRBJ1-1, is NAGVMQNPRHLVRRRGQEARLRCSPMKGHSHVYWYRQLPEEGLKFMVYLQKENIIDESGMPKERFSAEFPKEGPSILRIQQVVRGDSAAYFCASSPMANTEAFFGQGTRLTVV.

The rearrangement uses TRBV4-1 and TRBJ2-7; a possible D gene is TRBD2 (5 bases). This CDR3 is 13 amino acids long. Per the germline V gene, CDR1 is MGHRA and CDR2 is YSYEKL. Trimming shortened V by 4 bases and J by 7 bases, and 14 bases separated the two germline ends. As DNA, the CDR3 is TGCGCCAGCAGCCTTACCGACGGGAAGGAGCAGTACTTC. Translated, it gives CASSLTDGKEQYF.

The chain is built from TRBV14 and TRBJ1-5; D is perhaps TRBD1 (6 bases). The germline gives CDR1 SGHDN, CDR2 FVKESK. Trimming shortened V by 4 bases and J by 7 bases, and 11 bases separated the two germline ends. The CDR3 is 13 amino acids. The CDR3 DNA is TGTGCCAGCAGCCTACAGGGCGGGCAGCCCCAGCATTTT. Its protein is CASSLQGGQPQHF.

The chain has TRBV19 and TRBJ2-7; 8 nucleotides align to TRBD1. J lost 0 bases, V lost 2 bases, and 6 bases had no gene match. The CDR3 sequence is 16 residues long. Germline-derived CDR1 and CDR2 are LNHDA and SQIVND (reference sequence). For the CDR3, the DNA is TGTGCCAGTAGTATATGGGTTGGGACAGGCTCCTACGAGCAGTACTTC. This codes for CASSIWVGTGSYEQYF.

The chain employs TRBV19 and TRBJ2-7; D gene uncertain. The CDR3 length is 15 residues. Germline V gene lookup returns CDR1 LNHDA and CDR2 SQIVND (reference sequence). V was clipped by 8 bases and J by 4 bases, with 21 bases between them. The CDR3 loop is CASLPDSPLIYEQYF. The CDR3 nucleotides are TGTGCCAGTCTTCCCGACTCGCCGTTGATATACGAGCAGTACTTC. The full variable domain, rest sourced from reference TRBV19 and TRBJ2-7, is DGGITQSPKYLFRKEGQNVTLSCEQNLNHDAMYWYRQDPGQGLRLIYYSQIVNDFQKGDIAEGYSVSREKKESFPLTVTSAQKNPTAFYLCASLPDSPLIYEQYFGPGTRLTVT.

The CDR3 DNA follows: TGTGCCAGCAGCCAAGAGGAAGGAGAAGAGCAGTTCTTC. Its protein product is CASSQEEGEEQFF. This sequence joins TRBV3-1 (or the pseudogene TRBV3-2) and TRBJ2-1; D ambiguous. Trimming pared 0 bases from V and 10 bases from J, leaving 10 bases between. Per the germline V gene, CDR1 is LGHDT and CDR2 is YNNKEL (reference sequence). The CDR3 covers 13 residues.